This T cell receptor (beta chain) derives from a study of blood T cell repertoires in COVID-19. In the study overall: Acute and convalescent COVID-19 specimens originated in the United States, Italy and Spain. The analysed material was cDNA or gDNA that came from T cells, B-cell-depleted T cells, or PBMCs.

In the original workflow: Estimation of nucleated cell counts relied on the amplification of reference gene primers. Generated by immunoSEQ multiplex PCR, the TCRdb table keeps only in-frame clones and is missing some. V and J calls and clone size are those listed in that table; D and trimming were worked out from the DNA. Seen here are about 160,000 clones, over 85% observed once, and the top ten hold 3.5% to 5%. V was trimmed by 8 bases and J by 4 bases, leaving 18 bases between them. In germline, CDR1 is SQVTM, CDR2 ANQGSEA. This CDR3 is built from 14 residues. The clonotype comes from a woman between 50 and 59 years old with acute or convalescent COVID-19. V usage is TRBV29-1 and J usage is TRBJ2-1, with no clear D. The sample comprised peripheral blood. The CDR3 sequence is CSPLLARGYNEQFF. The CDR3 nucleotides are TGCAGCCCCTTGTTGGCCCGAGGATACAATGAGCAGTTCTTC.